This passage covers 17 T cell receptor beta chains from one sample sequenced in a study of tissue T cells after allogeneic stem cell transplantation. Here immunoSEQ multiplex PCR was the method, and the copy in TCRdb shows in-frame clones only, minus some. The sample shows roughly 45,000 clones, less than 75% of them seen only once. Source material: sorted cells pooled from one or two spleens. The receptors originated from a pool of C57BL/6 mice in good health.

About this clone: Mouse germline and gene names are used. The read stops 1 residue short of the end of the CDR3; the missing end is completed from the germline J gene. The chain couples TRBV1 to TRBJ1-4; the D gene is possibly TRBD1 (6 bases). CDR3 length: 17 amino acids. V shed 2 bases and J shed 0 bases, with 13 bases lying between them. From germline, CDR1 is NSQYPW and CDR2 LRSPGD (reference sequence). The CDR3 region is CTCSAPGTPFSNERLFF. CDR3 DNA, as far as it was read: TGCACCTGCAGTGCACCCGGGACACCTTTTTCCAACGAAAGATTATTT.

In the case of this clone: All gene names here are mouse names. CDR3 sequence: CAWTLDRDSDYTF. Incomplete CDR3 DNA: TGTGCCTGGACCCTTGACAGGGACTCCGACTACACC. This chain connects TRBV31 to TRBJ1-2; 7 bases map to TRBD1. The read stops 1 residue short of the end of the CDR3; the missing end is completed from the germline J gene. V lost 4 bases and J lost 3; bases outside the gene matches: 5. CDR1 is GKSSPN, CDR2 SITVG, per germline. There are 13 residues in the CDR3.

This clone was detected a few times. Mouse gene names and germline throughout. The sequenced fragment ends 1 residue before the CDR3 boundary, so the rest is inferred from the germline J gene. This chain links TRBV20 with TRBJ1-5; D remains unclear. Trimming removed 5 bases at V and 2 bases at J, with 4 bases between. Germline V lookup: CDR1 GFQATS, CDR2 STVNSAI. This CDR3 contains 11 residues. The CDR3 protein is CGASDNQAPLF. The CDR3 bases that were read are TGTGGTGCTTCAGACAACCAGGCTCCGCTT. Full variable domain (rest looked up from reference TRBV20 and TRBJ1-5): GALVYQYPRRTICKSGTSMRMECQAVGFQATSVAWYRQSPQKTFELIALSTVNSAIKYEQNFTQEKFPISHPNLSFSSMTVLNAYLEDRGLYLCGASDNQAPLFGEGTRLSVL.

Regarding this clone: Any gene name here is a mouse gene name. The read ends 1 residue early relative to the CDR3; the germline J gene fills the gap. The chain couples TRBV19 to TRBJ1-2, with D possibly matching TRBD1 (5 bases). V dropped 0 bases and J dropped 2 bases, with 8 bases sitting between them. The germline V gene encodes CDR1 FNHDT and CDR2 SITEND (reference sequence). The CDR3 runs to 14 residues. Here the CDR3 reads CASSIDKGNSDYTF. The part of the CDR3 DNA that was read is TGTGCCAGCAGTATAGACAAGGGGAACTCCGACTACACC.

Note on this clone: Any gene name here is a mouse gene name. The DNA ends 1 residue before the CDR3 does, and the rest of the CDR3 is filled in from the germline J gene. The chain employs TRBV13-2 and TRBJ1-6; 8 positions match TRBD1. TRBJ1-6 is treated as an ORF (open reading frame) with a function not yet certain. This CDR3 comprises 13 residues. Trimming removed 7 bases from V and 4 bases from J; junction bases left unmatched: 1. In germline, CDR1 is NNHNN, CDR2 SYGAGS (reference sequence). CDR3: CASNRGYNSPLYF. The CDR3 bases that were read are TGTGCCAGCAACAGGGGGTATAATTCGCCCCTCTAC.

Notes on this clone: The genes and germline here are from mouse. Read sequence stops 1 residue before the CDR3 end, and the germline J gene provides the missing end. The chain uses TRBV5 and TRBJ1-6; TRBD1 aligns across 9 bases. TRBJ1-6 is labeled an ORF, and its function is uncertain. V shed 5 bases, J shed 3 bases, and the junction held 5 bases outside the gene matches. The CDR3 covers 16 residues. Germline CDR1 is LGHNA and CDR2 is YNLKQL (reference sequence). Incomplete CDR3 DNA: TGTGCCAGCAGCTACAGGGGGCGCGACTATAATTCGCCCCTCTAC. Protein sequence: CASSYRGRDYNSPLY. The full CDR3 reads CASSYRGRDYNSPLYF.

Details on this clone: The gene names given are mouse names. The sequence runs out 1 residue before the end of the CDR3; the remainder is reconstructed from the germline J gene. The V and J genes are TRBV13-2 and TRBJ2-1; D gene uncertain. This CDR3 is built from 12 residues. Deletions cut 0 bases from V and 6 bases from J, with 4 bases between. CDR1 is NNHNN and CDR2 is SYGAGS in the germline V gene (reference sequence). The covered CDR3 bases are TGTGCCAGCGGTGATGCCCTTGCTGAGCAGTTC. Its protein is CASGDALAEQF. The entire CDR3 sequence reads CASGDALAEQFF.

In its sample, this clone was seen a few times. The gene names here belong to mouse. Sequencing ends 1 residue short of the CDR3 end; the germline J gene provides the rest. This chain joins TRBV13-3 and TRBJ2-1, with 8 nucleotides matching TRBD1. The germline gives CDR1 NNHDY, CDR2 SYVADS. The CDR3 loop spans 14 amino acids. Unmatched junction bases numbered 5, after V lost 6 bases and J lost 3 bases. The CDR3 loop is CASTGQGGYAEQFF. CDR3 DNA (partial): TGTGCCAGCACCGGACAGGGCGGCTATGCTGAGCAGTTC.

Concerning this clone: The genes and germline here are from mouse. The read ends 1 residue shy of where the CDR3 ends; the end is completed using the germline J gene. The same CDR3 also results from other DNA sequences found in this sample. This sequence joins TRBV13-1 and TRBJ1-3; no firm D call. The CDR3 has 14 residues. Trimming cost V 0 bases and J 2 bases, with 6 bases left between them. Per germline, CDR1 NSHNY and CDR2 SYGAGN. The CDR3 is CASSDAGTGNTLYF. CDR3 DNA (partial): TGTGCCAGCAGTGATGCGGGGACTGGAAATACGCTCTAT.

This clone appeared a few times. Gene names are mouse gene names. Read coverage stops 1 residue before the CDR3 terminus; the germline J gene supplies the remainder. This sample includes further DNA sequences coding for the same CDR3. This sequence joins TRBV20 and TRBJ2-7; D gene uncertain. The CDR3 is 11 residues long. V dropped 0 bases and J dropped 3 bases, with 3 bases sitting between them. From germline, CDR1 is GFQATS and CDR2 STVNSAI. The CDR3 bases that were read are TGTGGTGCTAGGGACAACTATGAACAGTAC. It specifies CGARDNYEQY. The whole CDR3 region reads CGARDNYEQYF.

Details on this clone: Gene names refer to mouse genes. Sequencing ends 1 residue short of the CDR3 end; the germline J gene provides the rest. The rearrangement joins TRBV20 to TRBJ1-4; D remains ambiguous. Germline V gives CDR1 GFQATS, CDR2 STVNSAI. The ends were cut back, 0 bases at V and 2 bases at J, with 7 bases in the middle. The CDR3 contains 14 residues. The CDR3 here is CGARDDKSNERLFF. CDR3 DNA (partial): TGTGGTGCTAGGGATGACAAATCCAACGAAAGATTATTT.

This clone was picked up a small number of times. The gene names given are mouse names. Read sequence stops 1 residue before the CDR3 end, and the germline J gene provides the missing end. This sample also contains other DNA sequences that code for the same CDR3. The chain links TRBV12-1 to TRBJ1-4; maybe TRBD1 (6 bases). Germline V gene sequence: CDR1 SGHSN, CDR2 HYEKVE. The V end was cut by 2 bases, the J end by 0 bases, with 9 bases between. This CDR3 is built from 15 residues. CDR3 DNA (partial): TGTGCCAGCTCTCCGGGACAAATTTCCAACGAAAGATTATTT. This translates into CASSPGQISNERLF. In full, the CDR3 is CASSPGQISNERLFF.

As for this clone: Gene names and germline match the mouse. The CDR3 is cut off 1 residue early in the read; its end comes from the germline J gene. The chain employs TRBV19 and TRBJ2-1, with 7 bases identical to TRBD2. Germline CDR1 FNHDT, CDR2 SITEND (reference sequence). V dropped 5 bases and J dropped 5; count of bases not matched to a gene: 1. The CDR3 contains 12 residues. CDR3: CASRGGDAEQFF. The part of the CDR3 DNA that was read is TGTGCCAGCAGGGGGGGGGATGCTGAGCAGTTC.

As regards this clone: The genes and germline here are from mouse. Read sequence stops 1 residue before the CDR3 end, and the germline J gene provides the missing end. This sequence joins TRBV12-1 and TRBJ2-5; D tentatively reads TRBD1 or TRBD2 (6 bases each). This CDR3 region has 14 residues. V lost 0 bases to trimming and J lost 5 bases, with 11 bases between them. Germline CDR1 SGHSN, CDR2 HYEKVE. The CDR3 protein is CASSLAGAIDTQYF. CDR3 DNA (partial): TGTGCCAGCTCTCTCGCGGGGGCGATAGACACCCAGTAC.

As regards this clone: Gene and germline names: mouse. The missing CDR3 end, 1 residue past where the read stops, is filled in from the germline J gene. This sample includes further DNA sequences coding for the same CDR3. The genes are TRBV1 and TRBJ1-5; 7 bases fit TRBD1. V shed 2 bases and J 1 base; nucleotides not matched to a gene: 2. Germline V gene lookup returns CDR1 NSQYPW and CDR2 LRSPGD (reference sequence). The CDR3 is made up of 15 amino acids. The CDR3 bases that were read are TGCACCTGCAGTGCAAGGGACAGAAACAACCAGGCTCCGCTT. Translation gives CTCSARDRNNQAPL. From start to end, the CDR3 is CTCSARDRNNQAPLF.

With respect to this clone: Mouse gene names apply. The chain's CDR3 is CASSTRQGENTLYF. Incomplete CDR3 DNA: TGTGCCAGCAGCACTCGACAGGGAGAAAACACCTTGTAC. The chain employs TRBV2 and TRBJ2-4, with 7 bases that match TRBD1. The read comes to an end 1 residue before the CDR3 does, leaving the germline J gene to fill in the end. Germline V lookup: CDR1 LGHNA, CDR2 YSYQKL. The CDR3 has 14 amino acids. V shed 5 bases and J 4 bases; nucleotides not matched to a gene: 6. Complete variable domain (other parts from reference TRBV2 and TRBJ2-4): DPKIIQKPKYLVAVTGSEKILICEQYLGHNAMYWYRQSAKKPLEFMFSYSYQKLMDNQTASSRFQPQSSKKNHLDLQITALKPDDSATYFCASSTRQGENTLYFGAGTRLSVL.

A remark on this clone: Gene names denote mouse genes. The read falls 1 residue short of the CDR3 end, and the missing part is taken from the germline J gene. The rearrangement uses TRBV1 and TRBJ2-7, with TRBD1 matching over 7 bases. Germline loops: CDR1 NSQYPW, CDR2 LRSPGD (reference sequence). The ends lost 0 bases at V and 0 bases at J; junction bases unmatched: 2. The CDR3 extends over 15 amino acids. The part of the CDR3 DNA that was read is TGCACCTGCAGTGCAGATGGGACAGTCTCCTATGAACAGTAC. Amino acids: CTCSADGTVSYEQY. The entire CDR3 reads CTCSADGTVSYEQYF.